The T cell receptor beta chain described here comes from a study of PD-L1 blockade in urothelial cancer. Study at large: About 85% of the roughly 29 patients comprised males who had bladder-origin urothelial cancer. Among blood samples, the median T cell count was 141,255.

It was locally advanced or metastatic urothelial carcinoma that patients had. A total of 1 to 8 samples per patient were collected pretreatment and on-treatment. This clone was seen just once. Measured with immunoSEQ multiplex PCR; TCRdb has only the in-frame clones, and not every one. The sample shows around 25,000 clones, approximately 90% of them seen only once. The CDR3 extends over 14 amino acids. With V trimmed by 7 bases and J by 1 base, 5 bases remained unmatched. In germline, CDR1 is SQVTM, CDR2 ANQGSEA. The sequencing here drew on PBMCs, taken around atezolizumab (anti-PD-L1) treatment. The V call is TRBV29-1, the J call TRBJ2-1; 9 positions match TRBD1. This sequence originates from a middle-aged man with urothelial cancer. The CDR3 loop reads CSALGQGSYNEQFF. As DNA, the CDR3 is TGCAGCGCCTTAGGACAGGGGTCCTACAATGAGCAGTTCTTC.